This T cell receptor (beta chain) appears in the sequencing data of a study of OX40 agonist ivuxolimab in advanced cancers. At the level of the study: Among those enrolled, mean age was about 60 years (range 23 to 79) and less than 90% were male.

The CDR3 runs 17 residues. V was clipped by 4 bases and J by 2 bases, with 17 bases between them. Germline V CDR1 and CDR2: MDHEN, SYDVKM. Generated by immunoSEQ multiplex PCR, the TCRdb table keeps only in-frame clones and is missing some. The sample contains some 45,000 clones, around 90% of which appear only once. A note on this clone: The antigen remains undetermined.

Individuals having autoimmune disease history or systemic immunosuppression were not enrolled. General study results and limits: Antigens targeted by the expanded peripheral T cells were not determined.

V usage is TRBV28 and J usage is TRBJ2-2; D perhaps matches TRBD1 (5 bases). The sequences come from CD4+ or CD8+ T cells sorted from blood, collected in a trial of the OX40 agonist ivuxolimab. The source is an adult with an advanced solid tumor such as melanoma, head and neck, liver or kidney cancer. For the CDR3, the DNA is TGTGCCAGCAGTTCCCGAAACGCAGGGCGTAACACCGGGGAGCTGTTTTTT. Protein product: CASSSRNAGRNTGELFF.